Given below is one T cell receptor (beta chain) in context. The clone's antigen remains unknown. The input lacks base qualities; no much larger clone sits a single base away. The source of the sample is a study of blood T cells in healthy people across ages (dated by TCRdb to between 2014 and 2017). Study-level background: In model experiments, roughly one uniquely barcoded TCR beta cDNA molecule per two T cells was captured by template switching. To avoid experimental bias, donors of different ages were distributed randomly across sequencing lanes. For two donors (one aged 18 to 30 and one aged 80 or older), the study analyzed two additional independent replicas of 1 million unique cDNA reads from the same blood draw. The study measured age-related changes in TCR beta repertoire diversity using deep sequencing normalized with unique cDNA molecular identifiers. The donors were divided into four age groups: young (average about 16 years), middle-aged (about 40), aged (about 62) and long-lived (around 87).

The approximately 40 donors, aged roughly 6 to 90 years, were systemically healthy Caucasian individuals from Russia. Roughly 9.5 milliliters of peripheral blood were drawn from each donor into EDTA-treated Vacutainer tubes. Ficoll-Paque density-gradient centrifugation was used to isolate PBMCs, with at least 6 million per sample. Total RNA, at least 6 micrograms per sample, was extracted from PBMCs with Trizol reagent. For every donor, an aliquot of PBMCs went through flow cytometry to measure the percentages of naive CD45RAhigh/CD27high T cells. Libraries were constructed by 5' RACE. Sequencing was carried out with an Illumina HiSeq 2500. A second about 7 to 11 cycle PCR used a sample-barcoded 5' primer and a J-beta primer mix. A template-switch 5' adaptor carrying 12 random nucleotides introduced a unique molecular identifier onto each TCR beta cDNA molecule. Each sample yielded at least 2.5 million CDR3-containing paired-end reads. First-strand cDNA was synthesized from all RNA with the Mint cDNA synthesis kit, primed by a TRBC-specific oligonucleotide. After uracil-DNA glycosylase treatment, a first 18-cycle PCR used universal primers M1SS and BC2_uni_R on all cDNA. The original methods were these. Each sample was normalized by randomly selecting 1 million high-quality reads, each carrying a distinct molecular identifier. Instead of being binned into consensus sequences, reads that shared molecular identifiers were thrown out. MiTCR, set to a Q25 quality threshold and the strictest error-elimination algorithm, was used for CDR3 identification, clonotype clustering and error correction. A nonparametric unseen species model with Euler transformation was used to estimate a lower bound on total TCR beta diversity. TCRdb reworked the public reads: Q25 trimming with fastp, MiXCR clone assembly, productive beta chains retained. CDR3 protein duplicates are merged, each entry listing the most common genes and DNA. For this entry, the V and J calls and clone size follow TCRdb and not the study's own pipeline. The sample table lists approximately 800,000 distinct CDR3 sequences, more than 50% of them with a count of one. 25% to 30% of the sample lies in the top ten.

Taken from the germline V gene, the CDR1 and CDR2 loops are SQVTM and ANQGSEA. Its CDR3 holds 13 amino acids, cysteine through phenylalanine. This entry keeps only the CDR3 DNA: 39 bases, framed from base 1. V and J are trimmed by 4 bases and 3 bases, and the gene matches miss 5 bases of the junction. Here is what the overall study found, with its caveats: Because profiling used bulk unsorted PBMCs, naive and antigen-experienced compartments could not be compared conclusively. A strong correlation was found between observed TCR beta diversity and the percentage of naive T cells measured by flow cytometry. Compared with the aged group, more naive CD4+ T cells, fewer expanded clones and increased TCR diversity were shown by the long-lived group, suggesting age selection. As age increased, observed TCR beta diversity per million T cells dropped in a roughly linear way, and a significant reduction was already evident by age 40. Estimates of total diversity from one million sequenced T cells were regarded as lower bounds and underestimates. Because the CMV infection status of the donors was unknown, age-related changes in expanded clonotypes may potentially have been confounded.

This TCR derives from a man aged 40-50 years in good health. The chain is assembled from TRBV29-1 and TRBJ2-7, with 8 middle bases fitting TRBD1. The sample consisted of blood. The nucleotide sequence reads TGCAGCGTTGCCGGACAGGGAAACTACGAGCAGTACTTC. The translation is CSVAGQGNYEQYF.